This entry is about one T cell receptor beta chain. The CDR3 loop spans 17 amino acids. V dropped 4 bases and J dropped 5; count of bases not matched to a gene: 11. Germline loops: CDR1 LNHDA, CDR2 SQIVND (reference sequence). TCRdb's table, derived via immunoSEQ multiplex PCR, lists solely in-frame clones and lacks some. The table shows about 86,000 clones, with less than 95% occurring only once. The data were taken from a study of OX40 agonist ivuxolimab in advanced cancers. Study-level information: Patients took ivuxolimab, an agonistic anti-OX40 (CD134) antibody. Dose-escalation patients' cancers were hepatocellular carcinoma, melanoma, renal cell or head and neck cancer.

The sample consisted of CD4+ or CD8+ T cells sorted from blood, taken in a trial of the OX40 agonist ivuxolimab. The rearrangement uses TRBV19 and TRBJ2-5; 12 bases are shared with TRBD2. The clonotype was recovered from an adult with an advanced solid tumor such as melanoma, head and neck, liver or kidney cancer. CDR3 in DNA: TGTGCCAGTAGTACTACGGGACTAGCGGGCCTAGGGGAGACCCAGTACTTC. This codes for CASSTTGLAGLGETQYF.